This T cell receptor beta chain appears in the sequencing data of a study of blood T cell repertoires in COVID-19. This CDR3 comprises 14 residues. Germline V CDR1 and CDR2: SGHDT, YYEEEE. Trimming took 4 bases from V and 7 from J; bases not matched to a gene: 8. Authors' analysis steps: Reference gene primer amplification gave estimated nucleated cell counts. TCRdb's table, derived via immunoSEQ multiplex PCR, lists solely in-frame clones and lacks some. That table supplies the V and J calls and clone size; D and trimming were determined from the DNA. Of about 89,000 clones listed, roughly 78% were seen once; the top ten hold roughly an eighth.

The TCR sequence derives from a woman aged 80 or over with acute or convalescent COVID-19. J is TRBJ1-2 and V is TRBV5-6; 9 positions match TRBD1. The material sequenced was peripheral blood. CDR3 DNA: TGTGCCAGCAGCCTGAGGACAGGGGCCTCTGGCTACACCTTC. Its protein product is CASSLRTGASGYTF. Supplemented by reference TRBV5-6 and TRBJ1-2, the full variable domain reads DAGVTQSPTHLIKTRGQQVTLRCSPKSGHDTVSWYQQALGQGPQFIFQYYEEEERQRGNFPDRFSGHQFPNYSSELNVNALLLGDSALYLCASSLRTGASGYTFGSGTRLTVV.